Below, 27 T cell receptor beta chains from the same sample are listed, as sequenced in a study of brain T cells in children with intractable seizures. TCRdb keeps only in-frame clones here, not all; method: immunoSEQ multiplex PCR. In the table there are under 400,000 clones, 93% of which are singletons. Time point specified: blood from clinic visit 5 months post-surgery; TSC patient then seizure free. Material: peripheral blood, obtained less than 6 months after surgery. The receptors come from a boy in the first two years of life with tuberous sclerosis and intractable seizures.

The chain carries TRBV6-5 and TRBJ1-2, with D unresolved. This CDR3 contains 14 residues. Trimming took off 6 bases at V and 0 bases at J, with 11 bases between the two ends. In germline, CDR1 is MNHEY, CDR2 SVGAGI. Written as DNA, the CDR3 is TGTGCCAGCAGCGGTTCCTCCGCTAACTATGGCTACACCTTC. Protein: CASSGSSANYGYTF.

The V and J genes are TRBV18 and TRBJ1-2; maybe TRBD1 (5 bases). The CDR3 totals 15 residues. Germline-derived CDR1 and CDR2 are KGHSH and LQKENI. V lost 3 bases and J 5 bases, leaving 16 bases between the germline ends. CDR3 sequence reads: CASSPQEGRPYGYTF. The CDR3 coding sequence is TGTGCCAGCTCACCCCAGGAGGGGCGCCCTTATGGCTACACCTTC.

This chain links TRBV11-3 with TRBJ1-3, with 9 bases matching TRBD1. Germline V gives CDR1 SGHNT, CDR2 YENEEA. V gave up 7 bases and J gave up 0 bases; unmatched junction bases: 7. The CDR3 loop spans 16 amino acids. In DNA, the CDR3 is TGTGCCAGCACACGACAGGGGGGTTTCTCTGGAAACACCATATATTTT. Translating gives CASTRQGGFSGNTIYF. Supplemented by reference TRBV11-3 and TRBJ1-3, the full variable domain reads EAGVVQSPRYKIIEKKQPVAFWCNPISGHNTLYWYLQNLGQGPELLIRYENEEAVDDSQLPKDRFSAERLKGVDSTLKIQPAELGDSAVYLCASTRQGGFSGNTIYFGEGSWLTVV.

The V gene is TRBV6-6, the J gene TRBJ2-7, with TRBD1 matching over 7 bases. V gave up 2 bases and J gave up 2 bases; unmatched junction bases: 6. The germline V gene encodes CDR1 MNHNY and CDR2 SVGAGI (reference sequence). CDR3 length: 15 amino acids. This CDR3 reads CASSYRSGGPYEQYF. As DNA, the CDR3 is TGTGCCAGCAGTTACCGGTCAGGGGGACCCTACGAGCAGTACTTC.

This clone has just a few counts. For the CDR3, the DNA is TGTGCCAGCAGGGACCGCAATCAGCCCCAGCATTTT. It translates to CASRDRNQPQHF. The chain combines TRBV12-3 or TRBV12-4 with TRBJ1-5; D not certain. V shed 6 bases and J shed 2 bases, with 5 bases lying between them. CDR3 length: 12 amino acids.

The chain couples TRBV18 to TRBJ2-1; 14 bases align to TRBD2. The ends lost 3 bases at V and 10 bases at J; junction bases unmatched: 5. The CDR3 has 15 amino acids. Germline loops: CDR1 KGHSH, CDR2 LQKENI. The CDR3 nucleotides are TGTGCCAGCTCACCGGGACTAGCGGGAGTGGAGGAGCAGTTCTTC. Protein sequence: CASSPGLAGVEEQFF.

The rearrangement links TRBV29-1 to TRBJ2-1, with 12 nucleotides matching TRBD2. Germline trimming cut 7 bases from V and 10 bases from J; bases unmatched to any gene: 11. This CDR3 is built from 14 residues. Germline loops: CDR1 SQVTM, CDR2 ANQGSEA. CDR3 sequence: CSAKTSGGSFEQFF. DNA for the CDR3: TGCAGCGCCAAGACTAGCGGGGGTAGCTTCGAGCAGTTCTTC.

The rearrangement links TRBV28 to TRBJ2-2; weak D call: TRBD1 (6 bases). The CDR3 is 16 amino acids. Germline CDR1 MDHEN, CDR2 SYDVKM. V was pared by 6 bases and J by 6 bases, with 20 bases between. The CDR3 spells CASRFQGYKGSGELFF. The CDR3 DNA sequence: TGTGCCAGCAGATTTCAGGGGTATAAAGGGTCCGGGGAGCTGTTTTTT.

The J gene is TRBJ2-7, the V gene TRBV6-2 or TRBV6-3, with 10 positions matching TRBD2. This CDR3 has 18 amino acids. V shed 2 bases, J shed 4 bases, and the junction held 14 bases outside the gene matches. CDR1 is MNHEY and CDR2 is SVGEGT in the germline V gene. In nucleotides, the CDR3 is TGTGCCAGCAGTTACGACGGGCTAGCGGGAGTGTCTTTGTACGAGCAGTACTTC. This encodes CASSYDGLAGVSLYEQYF.

This chain uses TRBV7-9 with TRBJ1-3, with TRBD1 matching over 7 bases. CDR3 size: 14 residues. Germline CDR1 reads SEHNR; CDR2 reads FQNEAQ (reference sequence). The V gene end was trimmed by 7 bases and the J gene end by 2 bases; junction bases not matched to a gene: 5. This CDR3 reads CASTTGTAGNTIYF. CDR3 nucleotide sequence: TGTGCCAGCACCACCGGGACAGCTGGAAACACCATATATTTT.

This chain joins TRBV6-1 and TRBJ2-3; 8 bases align to TRBD2. CDR1 and CDR2 from the germline V gene are MNHNS and SASEGT. V trimming: 0 bases; J trimming: 1 base; junction bases outside the gene matches: 3. CDR3 length equals 16 residues. The CDR3 spells CASSEAKAGGTDTQYF. The CDR3 DNA sequence: TGTGCCAGCAGTGAAGCGAAAGCGGGGGGCACAGATACGCAGTATTTT.

In the case of this clone: Distinct nucleotide sequences in the sample also encode this CDR3. The CDR3 sequence: CASSLERLVSYNEQFF. In DNA, the CDR3 is TGTGCCAGCAGCTTAGAGCGTTTGGTGTCCTACAATGAGCAGTTCTTC. The chain is built from TRBV11-2 and TRBJ2-1, with D hard to call. In germline, CDR1 is SGHAT, CDR2 FQNNGV. Trimming shortened V by 0 bases and J by 1 base, and 10 bases separated the two germline ends. The CDR3 is made up of 16 amino acids.

As concerns this clone: In the same sample, other DNA sequences code for this CDR3. The chain carries TRBV27 and TRBJ2-7; either TRBD1 or TRBD2 may supply D (6 bases each). Germline lookup yields CDR1 MNHEY and CDR2 SMNVEV (reference sequence). V lost 2 bases and J lost 3, with 8 bases in between. The CDR3 sequence is 13 residues long. CDR3 sequence reads: CASSLEGGYEQYF. The CDR3, as DNA: TGTGCCAGCAGTTTAGAGGGGGGCTACGAGCAGTACTTC.

The chain joins TRBV7-9 to TRBJ2-1, with 8 bases identical to TRBD1. The V gene end was trimmed by 5 bases and the J gene end by 10 bases; junction bases not matched to a gene: 7. This CDR3 region has 13 residues. Germline assignment: CDR1 SEHNR and CDR2 FQNEAQ (reference sequence). The CDR3 spells CASSLPGGREQFF. CDR3 in DNA: TGTGCCAGCAGCCTACCAGGGGGCAGGGAGCAGTTCTTC.

The V and J genes are TRBV19 and TRBJ2-7; TRBD1 is a possible D gene (5 bases). Germline V gives CDR1 LNHDA, CDR2 SQIVND (reference sequence). Trimming took off 6 bases at V and 0 bases at J, with 12 bases between the two ends. CDR3 length: 14 amino acids. CDR3 region: CASSPTDSSYEQYF. The DNA for the CDR3 is TGTGCCAGTAGCCCAACCGACAGCTCCTACGAGCAGTACTTC.

The chain has TRBV29-1 and TRBJ2-5, with 10 nucleotides matching TRBD1. CDR3 length: 14 residues. Losses at the gene ends were 3 bases for V and 4 bases for J; bases not matched to a gene: 5. Germline V CDR1 and CDR2: SQVTM, ANQGSEA. Written as DNA, the CDR3 is TGCAGCGTTGATGTGGACAGGGGGGGAGAGACCCAGTACTTC. Encoded protein: CSVDVDRGGETQYF. Using reference TRBV29-1 and TRBJ2-5 for the parts outside the CDR3, the full variable domain is SAVISQKPSRDICQRGTSLTIQCQVDSQVTMMFWYRQQPGQSLTLIATANQGSEATYESGFVIDKFPISRPNLTFSTLTVSNMSPEDSSIYLCSVDVDRGGETQYFGPGTRLLVL.

The CDR3 here is CASSPTVETPNTIYF. The CDR3 region has the DNA TGTGCCAGCTCACCGACAGTGGAGACTCCAAACACCATATATTTT. V is TRBV18 and J is TRBJ1-3; tentative D call: TRBD1 (5 bases). The germline V and J ends were trimmed by 3 bases and 6 bases, with 15 bases remaining between them. Germline V gene lookup returns CDR1 KGHSH and CDR2 LQKENI. CDR3 length: 15 amino acids.

CDR3 amino acids: CASTSRHNEKLFF. The CDR3 DNA sequence: TGTGCCAGCACGTCCCGGCATAATGAAAAACTGTTTTTT. The chain joins TRBV6-5 to TRBJ1-4; unclear D gene. This CDR3 has 13 residues. Germline CDR1 and CDR2: MNHEY and SVGAGI. Trimming pared 7 bases from V and 4 bases from J, leaving 10 bases between.

This clone was counted between two and nine times. The chain combines TRBV10-3 with TRBJ1-5, with 9 bases fitting TRBD1. Germline CDR1 is ENHRY and CDR2 is SYGVKD. Trimming at V came to 6 bases and at J to 6 bases, leaving 3 bases not matched to a gene. The CDR3 runs 13 residues. CDR3 residues: CAIREQGAQPQHF. DNA of the CDR3: TGTGCCATCAGGGAACAGGGGGCTCAGCCCCAGCATTTT.

This clone turned up a few times. J is TRBJ2-3 and V is TRBV7-9; D unresolved. V was shortened by 3 bases and J by 5 bases, with 15 bases between the two germline ends. There are 15 residues in the CDR3. The germline V gene has CDR1 SEHNR and CDR2 FQNEAQ (reference sequence). The CDR3 DNA reads as TGTGCCAGCAGCTTCTCCTCGCAATCGGAAGATACGCAGTATTTT. It specifies CASSFSSQSEDTQYF. Together with reference TRBV7-9 and TRBJ2-3, the CDR3 gives the full variable domain: DTGVSQNPRHKITKRGQNVTFRCDPISEHNRLYWYRQTLGQGPEFLTYFQNEAQLEKSRLLSDRFSAERPKGSFSTLEIQRTEQGDSAMYLCASSFSSQSEDTQYFGPGTRLTVL.

This clone showed up just once. Other DNA sequences in this sample translate to the same CDR3. The J gene is TRBJ2-7, the V gene TRBV6-5; 7 bases line up with TRBD1. Losses at the gene ends were 4 bases for V and 3 bases for J; bases not matched to a gene: 3. The CDR3 has 13 amino acids. Germline-derived CDR1 and CDR2 are MNHEY and SVGAGI. As DNA, the CDR3 is TGTGCCAGCAGTTTGGGACAGTTCTACGAGCAGTACTTC. Encoded protein: CASSLGQFYEQYF.

The V and J genes are TRBV6-5 and TRBJ2-1; TRBD2 matches 9 bases. CDR1 and CDR2 from the germline V gene are MNHEY and SVGAGI. The V and J ends lost 8 bases and 15 bases, in that order; junction bases with no gene match: 11. CDR3 length: 12 residues. CDR3 residues: CASLSSGDQTFF. The CDR3 region has the DNA TGTGCCAGCTTGTCTAGCGGGGATCAGACGTTCTTC.

This sequence joins TRBV10-1 and TRBJ2-6, with no clear D. The CDR3 consists of 15 residues. In germline, CDR1 is WNHNN, CDR2 SYGVQD (reference sequence). Trimming took 6 bases from V and 1 from J, leaving 10 bases between them. The CDR3 spells CASSLDFSGANVLTF. Here the CDR3 DNA reads TGCGCCAGCAGCCTTGACTTTTCTGGGGCCAACGTCCTGACTTTC.

The chain has TRBV30 and TRBJ2-7; 7 nucleotides line up with TRBD1. The CDR3 consists of 15 residues. In germline, CDR1 is GTSNPN, CDR2 SVGIG (reference sequence). Trimming took 0 bases from V and 6 from J; bases not matched to a gene: 11. CDR3 in DNA: TGTGCCTGGAGTGTTAAAGGGGGCTTGGTTGCCGAGCAGTACTTC. Its translation is CAWSVKGGLVAEQYF.

The chain employs TRBV7-8 and TRBJ2-7; no definite D call. Germline values: CDR1 SGHVS, CDR2 FQNEAQ. The CDR3 is 19 residues long. Trimming shortened V by 0 bases and J by 4 bases, and 25 bases separated the two germline ends. In DNA, the CDR3 is TGTGCCAGCAGCTTAGCGTTGGTGATTGGGGAACGCGCGCTGTACGAGCAGTACTTC. Protein sequence: CASSLALVIGERALYEQYF. Filled out from reference TRBV7-8 and TRBJ2-7, the complete variable domain reads GAGVSQSPRYKVAKRGQDVALRCDPISGHVSLFWYQQALGQGPEFLTYFQNEAQLDKSGLPSDRFFAERPEGSVSTLKIQRTQQEDSAVYLCASSLALVIGERALYEQYFGPGTRLTVT.

This clone has just one count. The V call is TRBV30, the J call TRBJ1-3; TRBD1 is a possible D gene (5 bases). The CDR3 spans 16 residues. Trimming removed 0 bases at V and 0 bases at J, with 12 bases between. Germline loops: CDR1 GTSNPN, CDR2 SVGIG (reference sequence). CDR3 amino acids: CAWSVLGESSGNTIYF. In DNA form, the CDR3 reads TGTGCCTGGAGTGTACTAGGGGAGAGCTCTGGAAACACCATATATTTT.

This sequence joins TRBV5-1 and TRBJ2-1; D is uncertain. The CDR3 extends over 11 amino acids. Germline V lookup: CDR1 SGHRS, CDR2 YFSETQ. Trimming left V 5 bases short and J 6 bases short, with 6 bases between. As DNA, the CDR3 is TGCGCCAGCAGGGTGTCCAATGAGCAGTTCTTC. This sequence encodes CASRVSNEQFF. The variable domain in full, completed from reference TRBV5-1 and TRBJ2-1, reads KAGVTQTPRYLIKTRGQQVTLSCSPISGHRSVSWYQQTPGQGLQFLFEYFSETQRNKGNFPGRFSGRQFSNSRSEMNVSTLELGDSALYLCASRVSNEQFFGPGTRLTVL.